Listed below are T cell receptor beta chains from one sample, sequenced in a study of beta chain features in type 1 diabetes. Assay: immunoSEQ multiplex PCR; the TCRdb copy retains only in-frame clones and omits some. The sample has about 370,000 clones; over 9% are singletons. The sequenced sample consisted of central memory CD4+ T cells from blood. Receptors were obtained from a man aged 25-40 years with type 1 diabetes. CDR3s include the opening cysteine and the closing phenylalanine or tryptophan. D genes are given only for firm matches. Some rows mark clone size as missing; the rest say once, few, many or name a class of expanded clone.

TRBV5-4,TRBD2,few,TRBJ2-1,TGTGCCAGCAGCCTTGGACTAGCGGGATTCGATGAGCAGTTCTTC,CASSLGLAGFDEQFF
TRBV27,TRBD1,NA,TRBJ2-1,TGTGCCAGCAGTTTAACCCCGTACAGGGGCAATGAGCAGTTCTTC,CASSLTPYRGNEQFF
TRBV6-5,NA,few,TRBJ2-5,TGTGCCAGCAAGTCGCAAGAGACCCAGTACTTC,CASKSQETQYF
TRBV6-5,TRBD2,NA,TRBJ2-7,TGTGCCAGCAGTTACGGTCTAGCGGAGAGCTCCTACGAGCAGTACTTC,CASSYGLAESSYEQYF
TRBV28,TRBD1,few,TRBJ1-2,TGTGCCAGCACGACCACCGGGACAGGGACTAACTATGGCTACACCTTC,CASTTTGTGTNYGYTF
TRBV5-1,NA,many,TRBJ2-1,TGCGCCAGCCTGTTAGGGACGGCCTCCTACAATGAGCAGTTCTTC,CASLLGTASYNEQFF
TRBV7-2,NA,once,TRBJ1-1,TGTGCCAGCAGCTATGTCGTCGGACCTGGGAACACTGAAGCTTTCTTT,CASSYVVGPGNTEAFF
TRBV7-9,TRBD1,many,TRBJ1-4,TGTGCCAGCAGCACCGGGACAGGGGGCGCAATCGAAAAACTGTTTTTT,CASSTGTGGAIEKLFF
TRBV5-1,NA,NA,TRBJ2-7,TGCGCCAGCAGCGCCGGATCGGGGCGAGGCTACGAGCAGTACTTC,CASSAGSGRGYEQYF
TRBV28,TRBD1,many,TRBJ2-7,TGTGCCAGCAGTTTCGCCGGGACAGGTGCCTACGAGCAGTACTTC,CASSFAGTGAYEQYF
TRBV5-1,NA,few,TRBJ1-1,TGCGCCAGCAGCTTGCGCGGGGACACTGAAGCTTTCTTT,CASSLRGDTEAFF
TRBV27,NA,NA,TRBJ2-7,TGTGCCAGCAGCCAAACCGGACCTGGCGAGCAGTACTTC,CASSQTGPGEQYF
TRBV6-1,NA,few,TRBJ2-1,TGTGCCAGCAGTAAATCACCTAGCTCCTACAATGAGCAGTTCTTC,CASSKSPSSYNEQFF
TRBV7-2,NA,NA,TRBJ2-6,TGTGCCAGCAGCTTAAGTGGCCGCTCTGGGGCCAACGTCCTGACTTTC,CASSLSGRSGANVLTF
TRBV6-5,NA,few,TRBJ1-4,TGTGCCAGCAGTTCGACAGTGACGAATGAAAAACTGTTTTTT,CASSSTVTNEKLFF
TRBV28,NA,few,TRBJ1-2,TGTGCCAGCAGTTTCGGAAGGACAGACTATGGCTACACCTTC,CASSFGRTDYGYTF
TRBV4-2,TRBD2,few,TRBJ2-4,TGTGCCAGCAGCACCCTAGCGGGAGAGGGGGACATTCAGTACTTC,CASSTLAGEGDIQYF
TRBV7-9,TRBD1,NA,TRBJ1-4,TGTGCCAGCAGCCAGGACAGGGGAAATGAAAAACTGTTTTTT,CASSQDRGNEKLFF
TRBV5-4,TRBD1,many,TRBJ1-5,TGTGCCAGCAGCGGGGACAGGGAGGCGCCCCAGCATTTT,CASSGDREAPQHF
TRBV28,TRBD1,few,TRBJ2-3,TGTGCCAGCAGACCTGGGGGACAGGGAGGAGCAGATACGCAGTATTTT,CASRPGGQGGADTQYF
TRBV28,NA,many,TRBJ2-2,TGTGCCAGCAGTTTGGCAGGTTACCGAACCGGGGAGCTGTTTTTT,CASSLAGYRTGELFF
TRBV10-3,NA,NA,TRBJ2-7,TGTGCCATCAGTGAGAACAGGGATCGTAGGGAGCAGTACTTC,CAISENRDRREQYF
TRBV7-2,TRBD1,few,TRBJ1-5,TGTGCCAGCAGCGCCCAACAGGGGATAAATCAGCCCCAGCATTTT,CASSAQQGINQPQHF
TRBV9,NA,few,TRBJ2-7,TGTGCCAGCAGCGTAGGCCCCCCTCTCTACGAGCAGTACTTC,CASSVGPPLYEQYF
TRBV5-6,NA,many,TRBJ2-1,TGTGCCAGCAGCCCCTCTAGGGGTTCCGGTGAGCAGTTCTTC,CASSPSRGSGEQFF
TRBV15,NA,few,TRBJ2-1,TGTGCCACCAGCAGAGAAGTCTGGCAGCAGTTCTTC,CATSREVWQQFF
TRBV6-5,NA,NA,TRBJ2-7,TGTGCCAGCAGTTACTCGAAAGGGGACTCCTACGAGCAGTACTTC,CASSYSKGDSYEQYF
TRBV4-3,TRBD1,many,TRBJ2-7,TGCGCCAGCAGCCAAGAGACAGGGAGCGCCTACGAGCAGTACTTC,CASSQETGSAYEQYF
TRBV27,NA,NA,TRBJ1-2,TGTGCCAGCAGTTTATTGCAGGGGAGGGACTATGGCTACACCTTC,CASSLLQGRDYGYTF
TRBV28,TRBD2,few,TRBJ2-3,TGTGCCAGCAGTTTGGCGGGAGTTGGAGATACGCAGTATTTT,CASSLAGVGDTQYF
TRBV5-1,NA,NA,TRBJ1-2,TGCGCCAGCAGCTTGGGTAATTCAGGGGCCGGTAGCTACACCTTC,CASSLGNSGAGSYTF
TRBV9,NA,many,TRBJ1-4,TGTGCCAGCAGCCCCCTCGGGGCAACTAATGAAAAACTGTTTTTT,CASSPLGATNEKLFF
TRBV25-1,NA,many,TRBJ1-4,TGTGCCAGCAGTGAAGTCCCGGGGAGAACTCTGTTTTTT,CASSEVPGRTLFF
TRBV6-5,NA,few,TRBJ2-3,TGTGCCAGCAAAAAGCGGTCCAGCACAGATACGCAGTATTTT,CASKKRSSTDTQYF